The clone carrying this T cell receptor (beta chain) was recorded a few times. As yet, its antigen is unknown. For TCR beta, libraries came from iRepertoire HTBI primers and Arm-PCR of CDR3 regions. One entry per CDR3 protein results from TCRdb running MiXCR on the multiplex PCR reads. The table includes hundreds of thousands of distinct CDR3 sequences, roughly 13% detected once. This sample is part of a study of regulatory T cells in long-lasting Graves disease. Overall study results and limits: Blood alone, not thyroid tissue, was studied. TRBV28, TRBJ1-2 and TRBJ2-5 were favored in persistent disease. Having only a small sample size may have limited accuracy.

V shed 3 bases, J shed 1 base, and the junction held 13 bases outside the gene matches. Looked up from germline, CDR1 is DFQATT and CDR2 is SNEGSKA (reference sequence). This CDR3 has 19 residues. Time point meaning: newly diagnosed GD, antithyroid drugs for less than 3 months. PBMC-extracted RNA yielded the TCR library. This sample was shared with a second study, whose subject was T cells in Graves' hyperthyroidism and ophthalmopathy.

V is TRBV20-1 and J is TRBJ2-6; the match to TRBD1 covers 9 bases. This clonotype originated in a man aged 30-40 years with Graves disease. Sequencing used peripheral blood mononuclear cells (PBMCs), obtained at new diagnosis, from a patient treated with antithyroid drugs. DNA of the CDR3: TGCAGTGCTAGGCCTCGGGGACAGGGAGCAGGATCTGGGGCCAACGTCCTGACTTTC. This encodes CSARPRGQGAGSGANVLTF.